These 9 T cell receptor beta chains came from one sample sequenced in a study of pediatric ulcerative colitis (dated by TCRdb to about 2019). Library generation was performed with the immunoSEQ multiplex PCR assay. Not all clones reach the TCRdb copy of this immuneACCESS table, which keeps in-frame sequences only. Checked studies attribute under half of the gap to unresolved V genes and leave the rest unexplained. The sample table shows about 35,000 clones, and roughly three quarters are seen once. Together, the top ten hold over 0.95% of the sample. During colonoscopy, one to two rectal pinch biopsies were obtained for research purposes. The sample was gut tissue. These receptors came from a boy between 10 and 17 years old with mild ulcerative colitis.

The genes are TRBV6-1 and TRBJ1-1; TRBD1 is a possible D gene (6 bases). Germline V gene lookup returns CDR1 MNHNS and CDR2 SASEGT. CDR3 length equals 14 residues. Between the trimmed V and J ends, which lost 4 bases and 3 bases, there was a span of 12 bases. As DNA, the CDR3 is TGTGCCAGCAGTGTTAGGGGGTCGGACACTGAAGCTTTCTTT. Translated: CASSVRGSDTEAFF.

Concerning this clone: At one boundary the junction diverges from the germline segment, which might be a read error. The chain links TRBV27 to TRBJ2-6, with D possibly matching TRBD1 (6 bases). Per the germline V gene, CDR1 is MNHEY and CDR2 is SMNVEV (reference sequence). This CDR3 is 16 amino acids long. CDR3 residues: CATSEAGASGANVLTF. CDR3 in DNA: TGTGCCACCAGTGAGGCAGGGGCCTCTGGGGCCAACGTCCTGACTTTC.

This clone showed up just a few times. The V call is TRBV5-6, the J call TRBJ1-5, with D uncertain. V shed 1 base and J shed 0 bases, with 8 bases lying between them. Germline values: CDR1 SGHDT, CDR2 YYEEEE. The CDR3 is 15 residues long. CDR3 sequence: CASSLRGYSNQPQHF. Here the CDR3 DNA reads TGTGCCAGCAGCTTGCGTGGTTATAGCAATCAGCCCCAGCATTTT. Full variable domain (remainder filled in from reference TRBV5-6 and TRBJ1-5): DAGVTQSPTHLIKTRGQQVTLRCSPKSGHDTVSWYQQALGQGPQFIFQYYEEEERQRGNFPDRFSGHQFPNYSSELNVNALLLGDSALYLCASSLRGYSNQPQHFGDGTRLSIL.

The rearrangement links TRBV6-1 to TRBJ1-5; 7 bases fit TRBD1. This CDR3 has 15 amino acids. Germline V gene lookup returns CDR1 MNHNS and CDR2 SASEGT. The V segment lost 6 bases and the J segment 0 bases; nucleotides outside the gene matches: 5. The CDR3 spells CASSWDSGSNQPQHF. The CDR3 region has the DNA TGTGCCAGCAGCTGGGACAGCGGTAGCAATCAGCCCCAGCATTTT.

The chain couples TRBV25-1 to TRBJ2-3; D is ambiguous. Germline assignment: CDR1 MGHDK and CDR2 SYGVNS. Trimming took 9 bases from V and 3 from J, leaving 7 bases between them. This CDR3 has 11 residues. This CDR3 is CASRNTDTQYF. CDR3 in DNA: TGTGCCAGTAGAAATACAGATACGCAGTATTTT.

The chain joins TRBV6-1 to TRBJ1-1; D might be TRBD1 (5 bases). With 3 bases removed from V and 7 bases from J, the gap between germline ends came to 12 bases. Germline values: CDR1 MNHNS, CDR2 SASEGT. This CDR3 is built from 13 residues. DNA for the CDR3: TGTGCCAGCAGTGAGAGAATGGGGCTTGAAGCTTTCTTT. Protein: CASSERMGLEAFF.

The chain is built from TRBV9 and TRBJ2-3; no definite D call. V dropped 2 bases and J dropped 0 bases, with 10 bases sitting between them. The CDR3 runs 15 residues. The V gene's germline CDR1 is SGDLS and CDR2 YYNGEE. The CDR3 is CASSVAALSTDTQYF. The CDR3 DNA reads as TGTGCCAGCAGCGTGGCGGCCCTTAGCACAGATACGCAGTATTTT.

The chain has TRBV6-4 and TRBJ2-3; D possibly corresponds to TRBD2 (7 bases). V shed 2 bases and J shed 5 bases, with 14 bases lying between them. This CDR3 spans 15 amino acids. Germline lookup yields CDR1 MRHNA and CDR2 SNTAGT. Here the CDR3 reads CASSDEAGALDTQYF. The CDR3 DNA reads TGTGCCAGCAGTGACGAGGCGGGGGCCCTAGATACGCAGTATTTT.

This clone was counted once. The chain carries TRBV21-1 and TRBJ2-7. TRBV21-1 is a documented pseudogene. The CDR3 spans 10 residues. CDR3 region: CASTDYEQYF. For the CDR3, the DNA is TGTGCCAGCACCGACTACGAGCAGTACTTC.